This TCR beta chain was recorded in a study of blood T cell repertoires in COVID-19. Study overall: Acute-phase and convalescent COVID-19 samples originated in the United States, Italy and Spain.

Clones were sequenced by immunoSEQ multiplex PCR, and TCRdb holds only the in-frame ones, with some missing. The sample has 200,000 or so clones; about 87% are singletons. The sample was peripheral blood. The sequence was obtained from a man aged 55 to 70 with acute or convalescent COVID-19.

The CDR3 coding sequence is TGTGCCAGCAGCGCCACAGGGGGCTCCGGGGAGCTGTTTTTT. Amino acid sequence: CASSATGGSGELFF. V is TRBV9 and J is TRBJ2-2; 9 bases map to TRBD1. The CDR3 is 14 amino acids. In germline, CDR1 is SGDLS, CDR2 YYNGEE. V lost 3 bases and J lost 6; bases outside the gene matches: 3.